Listed below are T cell receptor beta chains from one sample, sequenced in a study of blood T cell repertoires in COVID-19. Only in-frame clones appear in the TCRdb table, and some are missing; sequencing was by immunoSEQ multiplex PCR. The sample comprises a few hundred thousand clones, 70% to 90% of which are singletons, and less than 2.5% rests with the top ten. Sample: PBMCs or T cells enriched from blood (not recorded which). The receptors originated from a man under 40 who had recovered from COVID-19. CDR3s include the opening cysteine and the closing phenylalanine or tryptophan. Fields, in order: D gene, clone size, V gene, J gene, CDR3 DNA, CDR3 protein. A D gene is named only where the DNA matches it firmly. Where a row states a size, it is once, few, many or the class of an expanded clone; other rows omit it.

NA,NA,TRBV10-3,TRBJ1-1,TGTGCCATCAGTATCGGACAGAACACTGAAGCTTTCTTT,CAISIGQNTEAFF
NA,NA,TRBV7-6,TRBJ2-2,TGTGCCAGCAGCTTAGGCACTACCCTAAGCGGGGAGCTGTTTTTT,CASSLGTTLSGELFF
TRBD2,NA,TRBV7-3,TRBJ2-7,TGTGCCAGCAGCTTATCTTCTCGGGGGGGCGGTTACGAGCAGTACTTC,CASSLSSRGGGYEQYF
NA,NA,TRBV3-1/TRBV3-2,TRBJ2-3,TGTGCCAGCAGCCAGGGGCCAGGGCCCCCAGATACGCAGTATTTT,CASSQGPGPPDTQYF
TRBD1,NA,TRBV7-6,TRBJ1-5,TGTGCCAGCAGCTTAGCGACAGGGGGCCGGGGTCAGCCCCAGCATTTT,CASSLATGGRGQPQHF
NA,NA,TRBV10-3,TRBJ2-1,TGTGCCACCCACGGAGAAATTAGCGGATCCTACAATGAGCAGTTCTTC,CATHGEISGSYNEQFF
TRBD2,NA,TRBV2,TRBJ2-7,TGTGCCAGCGGACTAGTGGGCGAGCAGTACTTC,CASGLVGEQYF
NA,NA,TRBV7-2,TRBJ1-6,TGTGCCAGCAGCTTAATGATCCCGGGGGTATCACCCCTCCACTTT,CASSLMIPGVSPLHF
TRBD1,NA,TRBV4-3,TRBJ1-2,TGCGCCAGCAGCCCAGACACGACCCAGGGGGCGGGTGGCTACACCTTC,CASSPDTTQGAGGYTF
NA,NA,TRBV5-1,TRBJ1-1,TGCGCCAGCAGCTTGGTGGGCAGGGTGAACACTGAAGCTTTCTTT,CASSLVGRVNTEAFF
NA,NA,TRBV15,TRBJ2-5,TGTGCCACCAGCAGAGCTACAGGGCAAGAGACCCAGTACTTC,CATSRATGQETQYF
NA,NA,TRBV29-1,TRBJ1-2,TGCAGCGTCGATCAGGGTGGTGGCTACACCTTC,CSVDQGGGYTF
TRBD1,NA,TRBV27,TRBJ1-3,TGTGCCAGCAGTTTATCCAGGGGGGCTGGAAACACCATATATTTT,CASSLSRGAGNTIYF
TRBD2,NA,TRBV6-5,TRBJ2-5,TGTGCCAGCAGTTACTCCGCTAGCGGAGAGACCCAGTACTTC,CASSYSASGETQYF
NA,NA,TRBV30,TRBJ2-3,TGTGCCTGGACTCCCCTTAGCACAGATACGCAGTATTTT,CAWTPLSTDTQYF
NA,NA,TRBV10-3,TRBJ1-2,TGTGCCATCAGTGGGCAGACAGGCTCCAACTATGGCTACACCTTC,CAISGQTGSNYGYTF
NA,few,TRBV29-1,TRBJ2-1,TGCAGCGTTAGCCCCTCTACTAGTGAGCAGTTCTTC,CSVSPSTSEQFF
TRBD1,NA,TRBV14,TRBJ1-2,TGTGCCAGCAGCCCCCAGACAGGGGACTATGGCTACACCTTC,CASSPQTGDYGYTF
NA,NA,TRBV7-8,TRBJ1-6,TGTGCCAGCAGTCTACGGAGAGGGTTTCGCCGTTCACCCCTCCACTTT,CASSLRRGFRRSPLHF
NA,NA,TRBV9,TRBJ1-6,TGTGCCAGCAGCGTATCGGGGGGCATAAATTCACCCCTCCACTTT,CASSVSGGINSPLHF
NA,few,TRBV7-8,TRBJ1-5,TGTGCCAGCAGCTTAGATGGCAGGGGCAATCAGCCCCAGCATTTT,CASSLDGRGNQPQHF
NA,NA,TRBV6-5,TRBJ1-1,TGTGCCAGCAGTTACAGGGGGACGAACACTGAAGCTTTCTTT,CASSYRGTNTEAFF
NA,NA,TRBV11-2,TRBJ2-5,TGTGCCAGCAGCTCTCGACAGGGAGGCCCGGGAGAGACCCAGTACTTC,CASSSRQGGPGETQYF
TRBD1,NA,TRBV9,TRBJ2-1,TGTGCCAGCAGCGAGGGGGCTTCCCGCCAATACCCCAATGAGCAGTTCTTC,CASSEGASRQYPNEQFF